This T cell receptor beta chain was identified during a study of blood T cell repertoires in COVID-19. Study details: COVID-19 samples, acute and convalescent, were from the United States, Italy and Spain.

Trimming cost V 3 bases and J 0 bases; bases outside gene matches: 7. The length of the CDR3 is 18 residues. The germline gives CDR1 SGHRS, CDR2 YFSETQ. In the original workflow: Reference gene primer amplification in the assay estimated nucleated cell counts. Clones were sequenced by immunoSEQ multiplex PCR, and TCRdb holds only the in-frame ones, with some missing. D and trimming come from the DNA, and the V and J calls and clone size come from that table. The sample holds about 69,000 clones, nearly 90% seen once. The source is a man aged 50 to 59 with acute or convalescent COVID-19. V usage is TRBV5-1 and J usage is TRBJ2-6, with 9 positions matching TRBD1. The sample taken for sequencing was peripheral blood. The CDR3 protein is CASSSVGQGSSGANVLTF. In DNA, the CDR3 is TGCGCCAGCAGCTCGGTCGGACAGGGGAGCTCTGGGGCCAACGTCCTGACTTTC.